The clone carrying this TCR beta chain was seen more than once but under ten times. Its antigen is as yet unknown. Relapse after autologous stem cell transplantation occurred in every patient, and brentuximab vedotin exposure varied. This sample is part of a study of PD-1 blockade in classical Hodgkin lymphoma. For the study at large: Once every 2 weeks, patients received intravenous nivolumab at 3 mg/kg.

J was trimmed by 0 bases and V by 4 bases; bases with no gene match: 6. Germline loops: CDR1 MDHEN, CDR2 SYDVKM. The CDR3 has 16 amino acids. Study outcomes and limitations: As was reported, newly diagnosed patients showed lower baseline TCR diversity than healthy donors did. CD4+ but not CD8+ TCR diversity rose significantly by C4D1.

Assay: immunoSEQ multiplex PCR; the TCRdb copy retains only in-frame clones and omits some. The repertoire consists of approximately 26,000 clones, with about three quarters occurring once and the leading ten covering approximately 8%. The sequence derives from a human donor with classical Hodgkin lymphoma. The rearrangement links TRBV28 to TRBJ2-1; 7 nucleotides line up with TRBD2. This sample comprised peripheral blood mononuclear cells (PBMCs), obtained before the second cycle of nivolumab. This CDR3 reads CASSSLAESSYNEQFF. CDR3 bases: TGTGCCAGCAGTTCCCTAGCGGAGAGCTCCTACAATGAGCAGTTCTTC.